One T cell receptor (beta chain) is described in this entry. The target antigen is unknown. The donors were members of the approximately 120-subject validation cohort (separate from the roughly 660-subject first cohort). This record belongs to a study of cytomegalovirus exposure and HLA in healthy donors. Study as a whole: A subsequent analysis reported that the roughly 130 validation repertoires were produced on the same platform that had also been used for the roughly 670 first-cohort repertoires. General study results and limits: According to the study, 160 or so TCR beta chains were cytomegalovirus-associated. That first-cohort TCR clusters tended to co-occur in the approximately 120 validation repertoires was found in a later analysis.

This CDR3 region has 15 residues. V lost 4 bases to trimming and J lost 7 bases; unmatched junction nucleotides: 6. Germline V gives CDR1 MNHNS, CDR2 SASEGT. The repertoire was sequenced with immunoSEQ multiplex PCR; TCRdb's copy has only in-frame clones and lacks some. The sample holds about 190,000 clones; about 84% are singletons and the top ten take around 1.6%. The chain carries TRBV6-1 and TRBJ2-3; 12 positions agree with TRBD1. Sequenced: PBMCs. The receptor's source is a woman aged 18-29 years in good health and CMV-seronegative. The CDR3 DNA follows: TGTGCCAGCAGTGGAGGGACAGGGGGCGCCTATACGCAGTATTTT. Its protein is CASSGGTGGAYTQYF.